The 18 T cell receptor beta chains below all came from one sample that was sequenced in a study of early T cells in non-severe SARS-CoV-2 infection. One entry per CDR3 protein results from TCRdb running MiXCR on the 5' RACE reads. The sample has fewer than 85,000 distinct CDR3 sequences; 12% are singletons. The sample taken for sequencing was whole blood. The receptors originated from an adult who was a healthcare worker with PCR-confirmed SARS-CoV-2 infection or an uninfected control (not recorded which).

This clonotype was seen a few times. V usage is TRBV5-1 and J usage is TRBJ1-5; a weak D match, TRBD1 (6 bases). Germline CDR1 is SGHRS and CDR2 is YFSETQ. Trimming cost V 1 base and J 10 bases, with 12 bases left between them. The CDR3 has 13 amino acids. The CDR3 nucleotides are TGCGCCAGCAGCTTGAGCGGACAGACCCCCCAGCATTTT. Translating it yields CASSLSGQTPQHF.

This chain joins TRBV7-9 and TRBJ2-1; 8 bases are shared with TRBD1. CDR1 SEHNR and CDR2 FQNEAQ come from the germline V gene (reference sequence). With 2 bases clipped from V and 5 bases from J, the junction kept 8 bases outside the gene matches. This CDR3 spans 16 amino acids. The CDR3 DNA reads TGTGCCAGCAGCTTAACAGGGGGGAGGCTAAACAATGAGCAGTTCTTC. It yields the protein CASSLTGGRLNNEQFF.

This clonotype was detected ten times or more. The CDR3 loop reads CASSPLTGPTDTQYF. CDR3 nucleotides: TGTGCCAGCAGCCCCCTTACAGGGCCCACAGATACGCAGTATTTT. This chain connects TRBV7-9 to TRBJ2-3; D possibly corresponds to TRBD1 (6 bases). CDR3 length: 15 amino acids. Germline V gene data show CDR1 as SEHNR and CDR2 as FQNEAQ (reference sequence). Trimming removed 5 bases from V and 2 bases from J, with 14 bases in between.

This clonotype came up many times. J is TRBJ2-6 and V is TRBV6-4, with 7 positions matching TRBD1. The CDR3 runs to 15 residues. The V segment lost 4 bases and the J segment 1 base; nucleotides outside the gene matches: 1. Germline V gene sequence: CDR1 MRHNA, CDR2 SNTAGT. The CDR3 DNA sequence: TGTGCCAGCAGTGTGGACAGGTCTGGGGCCAACGTCCTGACTTTC. Its protein product is CASSVDRSGANVLTF.

This clonotype was counted between two and nine times. The chain combines TRBV6-1 with TRBJ1-1; D not resolved. CDR3 size: 12 residues. CDR1 and CDR2 (germline): MNHNS, SASEGT. The V and J ends lost 3 bases and 8 bases respectively, with 10 bases between them. This CDR3 is CASSEVPEEAFF. CDR3 sequence (DNA): TGTGCCAGCAGTGAGGTGCCCGAGGAAGCTTTCTTT.

The chain is built from TRBV29-1 and TRBJ2-3, with a weak D call TRBD1 (6 bases). The CDR3 consists of 13 residues. The V gene's germline CDR1 is SQVTM and CDR2 ANQGSEA. The germline V and J ends were trimmed by 4 bases and 0 bases, with 8 bases remaining between them. The CDR3 DNA reads TGCAGCGTTGCAGGGGCTAGCACAGATACGCAGTATTTT. It codes for CSVAGASTDTQYF.

The chain is built from TRBV7-6 and TRBJ2-2; D is ambiguous. CDR1 and CDR2 (germline): SGHVS, FNYEAQ. Trimming pared 5 bases from V and 1 base from J, leaving 2 bases between. This CDR3 region has 12 residues. The CDR3 loop is CASSRNTGELFF. CDR3 DNA sequence: TGTGCCAGCAGCCGGAACACCGGGGAGCTGTTTTTT.

The rearrangement links TRBV28 to TRBJ2-7; 9 bases line up with TRBD1. Germline CDR1 MDHEN, CDR2 SYDVKM. V shed 6 bases and J 2 bases; nucleotides not matched to a gene: 8. The length of the CDR3 is 15 residues. CDR3 bases: TGTGCCAGCAGACTCCACCGGGACAGGGCCTACGAGCAGTACTTC. It specifies CASRLHRDRAYEQYF.

Many counts were recorded for this clonotype. CDR3 DNA sequence: TGCGCCAGCAGTAACCCGCGGGGCCAAGAGACCCAGTACTTC. This sequence encodes CASSNPRGQETQYF. This chain connects TRBV5-1 to TRBJ2-5, with TRBD2 as a possible D gene (6 bases). The CDR3 has 14 residues. Germline values: CDR1 SGHRS, CDR2 YFSETQ. Deletions cut 5 bases from V and 1 base from J, with 12 bases between.

This clonotype occurred a few times. The chain joins TRBV6-6 to TRBJ2-7; TRBD2 agrees at 11 bases. Germline V gene lookup returns CDR1 MNHNY and CDR2 SVGAGI (reference sequence). The CDR3 extends over 16 amino acids. J gave up 1 base and V 5 bases, and 7 bases lay outside the gene matches. CDR3 in amino acids: CASSRPGTSGSYEQYF. CDR3 nucleotide sequence: TGTGCCAGCAGTCGCCCAGGGACTAGCGGATCCTACGAGCAGTACTTC.

The chain joins TRBV5-5 to TRBJ1-6; D not resolved. The CDR3 has 15 amino acids. V was cut by 0 bases and J by 0 bases, with 4 bases left in between. CDR1 is SGHKS and CDR2 is YYEKEE in the germline V gene (reference sequence). DNA of the CDR3: TGTGCCAGCAGCTTGGACGGCTCCTATAATTCACCCCTCCACTTT. The encoded protein is CASSLDGSYNSPLHF. The full variable domain, with the rest looked up from reference TRBV5-5 and TRBJ1-6, is DAGVTQSPTHLIKTRGQQVTLRCSPISGHKSVSWYQQVLGQGPQFIFQYYEKEERGRGNFPDRFSARQFPNYSSELNVNALLLGDSALYLCASSLDGSYNSPLHFGNGTRLTVT.

This chain links TRBV11-2 with TRBJ2-1, with 10 nucleotides matching TRBD1. This CDR3 is built from 15 residues. The trim removed 4 bases at V and 4 bases at J, leaving 4 bases unmatched. Germline lookup yields CDR1 SGHAT and CDR2 FQNNGV. This CDR3 is CASSSQGQGYNEQFF. DNA for the CDR3: TGTGCCAGCAGCTCACAGGGACAGGGGTACAATGAGCAGTTCTTC.

This clonotype was detected ten times or more. The V and J genes are TRBV12-3 or TRBV12-4 and TRBJ2-1; 8 bases align to TRBD1. V was clipped by 5 bases and J by 8 bases; unmatched bases: 11. There are 15 residues in the CDR3. The DNA for the CDR3 is TGTGCCAGCAGTCCCCGGACAGGGATGGGGGATGAGCAGTTCTTC. The encoded protein is CASSPRTGMGDEQFF.

This clonotype showed up just a few times. The genes are TRBV14 and TRBJ1-1; possible D gene TRBD1, 6 bases. V was shortened by 3 bases and J by 0 bases, with 17 bases between the two germline ends. Germline assignment: CDR1 SGHDN and CDR2 FVKESK. This CDR3 region has 17 residues. CDR3 sequence (DNA): TGTGCCAGCAGCCAGACGACAGGACACGCCATGAACACTGAAGCTTTCTTT. It codes for CASSQTTGHAMNTEAFF.

This clonotype was picked up many times. The genes are TRBV9 and TRBJ2-2; 7 bases align to TRBD2. The trim removed 5 bases at V and 5 bases at J, leaving 3 bases unmatched. The CDR3 is 13 residues long. The germline gives CDR1 SGDLS, CDR2 YYNGEE. CDR3 DNA sequence: TGTGCCAGCAGACCCGGGGGGACCGGGGAGCTGTTTTTT. It encodes CASRPGGTGELFF.

This clonotype was observed many times. The rearrangement uses TRBV5-1 and TRBJ2-1; no firm D call. Trimming stripped 3 bases from V and 2 bases from J, with 12 bases between. CDR3 length: 15 residues. Germline CDR1 SGHRS, CDR2 YFSETQ. CDR3 region: CASSSNPEAYNEQFF. CDR3 nucleotides: TGCGCCAGCAGCTCCAACCCTGAGGCCTACAATGAGCAGTTCTTC. Full variable domain (remainder filled in from reference TRBV5-1 and TRBJ2-1): KAGVTQTPRYLIKTRGQQVTLSCSPISGHRSVSWYQQTPGQGLQFLFEYFSETQRNKGNFPGRFSGRQFSNSRSEMNVSTLELGDSALYLCASSSNPEAYNEQFFGPGTRLTVL.

This chain connects TRBV12-5 to TRBJ2-1, with 8 bases lining up with TRBD1. The junction had 10 bases not matched to a gene; V was cut back by 7 bases and J by 5 bases. This CDR3 has 15 residues. Germline CDR1 LGHNT, CDR2 FRNRAP. CDR3 nucleotide sequence: TGTGCTAGTGTTAGACAGGGGTTGGGAGACAATGAGCAGTTCTTC. This translates into CASVRQGLGDNEQFF.

This clonotype was detected many times. The rearrangement joins TRBV7-8 to TRBJ2-3; TRBD2 matches at 8 bases. This CDR3 comprises 20 residues. Trimming at V came to 1 base and at J to 0 bases, leaving 15 bases not matched to a gene. Germline assignment: CDR1 SGHVS and CDR2 FQNEAQ. For the CDR3, the DNA is TGTGCCAGCAGCTTAGGCCCACTCGTACTAGCGGAACCTAGCACAGATACGCAGTATTTT. The encoded protein is CASSLGPLVLAEPSTDTQYF.